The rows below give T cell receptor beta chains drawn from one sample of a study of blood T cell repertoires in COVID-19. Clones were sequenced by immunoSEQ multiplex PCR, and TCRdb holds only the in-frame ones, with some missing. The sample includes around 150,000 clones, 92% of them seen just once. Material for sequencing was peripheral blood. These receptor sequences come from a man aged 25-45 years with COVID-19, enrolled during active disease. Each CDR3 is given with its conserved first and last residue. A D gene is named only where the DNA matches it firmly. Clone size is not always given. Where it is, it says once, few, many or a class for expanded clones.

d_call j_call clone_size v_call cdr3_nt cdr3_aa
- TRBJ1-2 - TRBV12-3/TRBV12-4 TGTGCCAGCAGTTTACCTTTCAGGGGCTACACCTTC CASSLPFRGYTF
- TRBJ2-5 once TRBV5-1 TGCGCCAGCAGCTCCGGGTCGGGAGTACAAGAGACCCAGTACTTC CASSSGSGVQETQYF
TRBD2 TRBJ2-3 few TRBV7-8 TGTGCCAGCAGTTTATCCGGGACTAGCGGGCGCTGGGCAGATACGCAGTATTTT CASSLSGTSGRWADTQYF
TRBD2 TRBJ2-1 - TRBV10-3 TGTGCCATCAGCAGTACTAGCGGAGCCTACAATGAGCAGTTCTTC CAISSTSGAYNEQFF
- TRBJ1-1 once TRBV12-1 TGTGCCAGCAGCTTTAAAAGGCAAAGGGGGCCATGCACTGAAGCTTTCTTT CASSFKRQRGPCTEAFF
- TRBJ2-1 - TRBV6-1 TGTGCCAGCAGTGAGTTCCTCTACAATGAGCAGTTCTTC CASSEFLYNEQFF
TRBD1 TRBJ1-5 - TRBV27 TGTGCCAGCAGTGACAGGGGAGATCAGCCCCAGCATTTT CASSDRGDQPQHF
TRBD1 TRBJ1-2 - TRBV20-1 TGCAGTGCTCAGACAGGGCACGGCTACACCTTC CSAQTGHGYTF
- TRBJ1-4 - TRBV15 TGTGCCACCAGCAGAGATTGGAGGAATCAGGATGAAAAACTGTTTTTT CATSRDWRNQDEKLFF
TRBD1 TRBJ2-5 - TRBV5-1 TGCGCCAGCAGGGTGTGGACAGGTCCTCTAGAGACCCAGTACTTC CASRVWTGPLETQYF
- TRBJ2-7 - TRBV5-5 TGTGCCAGCAGCCTACCGGGTCCTTACGAGCAGTACTTC CASSLPGPYEQYF
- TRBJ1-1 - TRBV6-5 TGTGCCAGCATCCCCCCCGGGAGGAAAAACACTGAAGCTTTCTTT CASIPPGRKNTEAFF
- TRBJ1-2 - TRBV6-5 TGTGCCAGCAGTCCCCCATCAGAAAGCTATGGCTACACCTTC CASSPPSESYGYTF
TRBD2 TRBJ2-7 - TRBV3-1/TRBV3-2 TGTGCCAGCAGCCTTAGCGGGAGGGAGCAGTACTTC CASSLSGREQYF
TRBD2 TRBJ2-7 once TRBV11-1 TGTGCCAGCAGCTTAGGTGTTAGCGGGAGTGAGCAGTACTTC CASSLGVSGSEQYF
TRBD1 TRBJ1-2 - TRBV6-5 TGTGCCAGCAGTTACGCCGGACAGGGGGACTATGGCTACACCTTC CASSYAGQGDYGYTF
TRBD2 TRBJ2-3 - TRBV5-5 TGTGCCAGCAGCTTGAGGACTAGCGGGGGGGTGGATACGCAGTATTTT CASSLRTSGGVDTQYF
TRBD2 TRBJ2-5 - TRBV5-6 TGTGCCAGCAGCTTGGGACTAGCGACCCAAGAGACCCAGTACTTC CASSLGLATQETQYF
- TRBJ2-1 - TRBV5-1 TGCGCCAGCACCTCTAACACTTACCTGACGGGTGAGCAGTTCTTC CASTSNTYLTGEQFF
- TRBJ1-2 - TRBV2 TGTGCCAGCAGCTTCGACAGGAACGATAACTATGGCTACACCTTC CASSFDRNDNYGYTF
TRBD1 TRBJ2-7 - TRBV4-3 TGCGCCAGCAGCCAGTCAGGGGGTTCCTACGAGCAGTACTTC CASSQSGGSYEQYF
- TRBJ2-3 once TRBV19 TGTGCCAGTAGTCCCTCCTACCCCAGCACAGATACGCAGTATTTT CASSPSYPSTDTQYF
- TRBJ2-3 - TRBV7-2 TGTGCCAGCAGCTTTGGTGGAGGCCGGGGAGGCACAGATACGCAGTATTTT CASSFGGGRGGTDTQYF
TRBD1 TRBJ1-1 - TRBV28 TGTGCCTGCGGACAGGGGAACACTGAAGCTTTCTTT CACGQGNTEAFF
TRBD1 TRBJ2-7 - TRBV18 TGTGCCAGCTCACCCGGGACAGGGTTACACGAGCAGTACTTC CASSPGTGLHEQYF
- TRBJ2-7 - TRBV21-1 TGTGCCAGCACCCGAGGGCCGATTACATTTCCCTCCTACGAGCAGTACTTC CASTRGPITFPSYEQYF
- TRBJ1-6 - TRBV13 TGTGCCAGCAGCCGAGAGAGAGATTCACCCCTCCACTTT CASSRERDSPLHF
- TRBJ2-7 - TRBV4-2 TGTGCCAGCAGCCAAGTAGCCAGATCCTACGAGCAGTACTTC CASSQVARSYEQYF